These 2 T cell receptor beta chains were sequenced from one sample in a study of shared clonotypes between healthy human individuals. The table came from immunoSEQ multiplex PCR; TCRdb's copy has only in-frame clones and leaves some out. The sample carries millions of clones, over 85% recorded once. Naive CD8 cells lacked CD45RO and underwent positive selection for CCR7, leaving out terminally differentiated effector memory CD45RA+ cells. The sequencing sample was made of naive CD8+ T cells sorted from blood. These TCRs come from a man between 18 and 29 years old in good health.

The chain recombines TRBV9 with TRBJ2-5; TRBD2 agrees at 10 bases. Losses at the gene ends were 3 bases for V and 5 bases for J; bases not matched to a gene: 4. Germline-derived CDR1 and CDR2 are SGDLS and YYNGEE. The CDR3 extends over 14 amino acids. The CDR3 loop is CASSASGSDETQYF. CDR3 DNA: TGTGCCAGCAGCGCTAGCGGGAGTGATGAGACCCAGTACTTC.

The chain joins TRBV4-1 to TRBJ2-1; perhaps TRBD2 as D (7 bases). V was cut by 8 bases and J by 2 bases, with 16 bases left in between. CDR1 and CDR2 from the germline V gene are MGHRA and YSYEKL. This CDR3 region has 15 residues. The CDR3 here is CASLPTGGAYNEQFF. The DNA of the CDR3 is TGCGCCAGCCTACCCACGGGGGGCGCCTACAATGAGCAGTTCTTC.